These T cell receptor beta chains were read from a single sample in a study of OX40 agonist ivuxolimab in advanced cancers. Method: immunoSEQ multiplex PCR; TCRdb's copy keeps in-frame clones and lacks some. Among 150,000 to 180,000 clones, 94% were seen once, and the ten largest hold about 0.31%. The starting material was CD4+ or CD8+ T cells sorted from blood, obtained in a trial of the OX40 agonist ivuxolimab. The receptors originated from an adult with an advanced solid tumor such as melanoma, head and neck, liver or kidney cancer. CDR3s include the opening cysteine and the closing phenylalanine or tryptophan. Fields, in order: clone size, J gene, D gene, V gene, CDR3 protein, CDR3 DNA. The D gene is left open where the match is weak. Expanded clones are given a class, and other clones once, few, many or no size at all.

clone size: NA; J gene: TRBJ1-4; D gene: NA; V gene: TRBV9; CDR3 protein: CASSVGRDGRNEKLFF; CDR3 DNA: TGTGCCAGCAGCGTAGGGCGGGACGGTCGAAATGAAAAACTGTTTTTT
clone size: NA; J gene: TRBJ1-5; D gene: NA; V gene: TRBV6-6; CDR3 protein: CASGNNQPQHF; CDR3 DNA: TGTGCCAGCGGGAACAATCAGCCCCAGCATTTT
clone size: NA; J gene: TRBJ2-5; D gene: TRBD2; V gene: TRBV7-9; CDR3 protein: CASSLLAGGGETQYF; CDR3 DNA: TGTGCCAGCAGCTTACTAGCGGGAGGCGGAGAGACCCAGTACTTC
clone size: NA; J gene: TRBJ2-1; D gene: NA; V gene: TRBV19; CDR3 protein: CAESKYGTNGSYNEQFF; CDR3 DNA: TGTGCCGAATCAAAATACGGGACCAATGGCTCCTACAATGAGCAGTTCTTC
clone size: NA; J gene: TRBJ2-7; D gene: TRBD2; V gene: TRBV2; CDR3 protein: CASKASGSYEQYF; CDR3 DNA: TGTGCCAGCAAGGCTAGCGGGAGTTACGAGCAGTACTTC
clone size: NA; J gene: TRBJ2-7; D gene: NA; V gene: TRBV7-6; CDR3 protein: CASSPQGGEVPYEQYF; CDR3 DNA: TGTGCCAGCAGCCCCCAAGGCGGGGAGGTCCCCTACGAGCAGTACTTC
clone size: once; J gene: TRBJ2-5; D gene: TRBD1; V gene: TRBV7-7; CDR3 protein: CASSLGTGGRETQYF; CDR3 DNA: TGTGCCAGCAGCTTAGGAACAGGGGGCAGAGAGACCCAGTACTTC
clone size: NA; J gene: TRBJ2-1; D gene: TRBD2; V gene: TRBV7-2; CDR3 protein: CASSLDSGGSKQFF; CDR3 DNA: TGTGCCAGCAGCTTAGATTCGGGGGGATCCAAGCAGTTCTTC
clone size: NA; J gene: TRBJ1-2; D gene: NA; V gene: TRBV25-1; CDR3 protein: CASSEPQVDYGYTF; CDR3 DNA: TGTGCCAGCAGTGAACCACAGGTGGACTATGGCTACACCTTC
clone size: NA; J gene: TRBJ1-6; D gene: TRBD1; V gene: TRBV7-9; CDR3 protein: CASTKDRDRGFSPLHF; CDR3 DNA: TGTGCCAGCACCAAGGACAGGGACAGGGGATTTTCACCCCTCCACTTT
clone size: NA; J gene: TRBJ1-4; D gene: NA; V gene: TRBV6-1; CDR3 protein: CASTVNEKLFF; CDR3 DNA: TGTGCCAGCACGGTTAATGAAAAACTGTTTTTT
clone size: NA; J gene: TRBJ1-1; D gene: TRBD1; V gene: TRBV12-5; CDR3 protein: CASGPGQGNTEAFF; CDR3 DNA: TGTGCTAGTGGCCCGGGACAGGGGAACACTGAAGCTTTCTTT
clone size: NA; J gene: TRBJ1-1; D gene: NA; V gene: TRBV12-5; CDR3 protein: CASGASRNTEAFF; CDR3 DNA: TGTGCTAGTGGGGCCTCACGGAACACTGAAGCTTTCTTT
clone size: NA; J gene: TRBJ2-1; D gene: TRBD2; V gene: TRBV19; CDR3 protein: CASSRGRANNEQFF; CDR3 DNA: TGTGCCAGTAGTAGGGGGAGGGCTAATAATGAGCAGTTCTTC
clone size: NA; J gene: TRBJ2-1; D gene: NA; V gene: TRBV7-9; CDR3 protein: CASRSTGTGRASSYNEQFF; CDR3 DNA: TGTGCCAGCAGATCTACCGGGACGGGACGCGCGAGCTCCTACAATGAGCAGTTCTTC
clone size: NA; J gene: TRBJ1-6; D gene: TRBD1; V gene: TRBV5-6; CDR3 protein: CASSGRPGQGSYNSPLHF; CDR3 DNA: TGTGCCAGCAGCGGACGCCCGGGACAGGGGTCCTATAATTCACCCCTCCACTTT
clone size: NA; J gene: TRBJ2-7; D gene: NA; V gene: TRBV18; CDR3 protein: CASSPGTSSYEQYF; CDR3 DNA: TGTGCCAGCTCACCCGGGACAAGTAGCTACGAGCAGTACTTC
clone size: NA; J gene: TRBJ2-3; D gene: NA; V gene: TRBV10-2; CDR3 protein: CASTSARQQKSTDTQYF; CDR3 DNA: TGCGCCAGCACTTCTGCGAGGCAGCAGAAGAGCACAGATACGCAGTATTTT
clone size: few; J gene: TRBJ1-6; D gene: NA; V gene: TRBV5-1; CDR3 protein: CASSLADSTIGALHF; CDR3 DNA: TGCGCCAGCAGCTTGGCTGACTCCACGATCGGGGCCCTCCACTTT
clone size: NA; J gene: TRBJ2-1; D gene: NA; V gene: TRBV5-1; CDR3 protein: CASSLVYNEQFF; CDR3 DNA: TGCGCCAGCAGCTTGGTCTACAATGAGCAGTTCTTC
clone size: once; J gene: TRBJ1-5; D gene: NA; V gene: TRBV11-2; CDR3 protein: CASSKRGWPGGNQPQHF; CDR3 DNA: TGTGCCAGCAGCAAAAGGGGTTGGCCAGGTGGCAATCAGCCCCAGCATTTT
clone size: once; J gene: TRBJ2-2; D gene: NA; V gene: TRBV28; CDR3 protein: CASRIRPFLGTGELFF; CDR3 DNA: TGTGCCAGCCGAATCAGGCCCTTCTTGGGGACCGGGGAGCTGTTTTTT
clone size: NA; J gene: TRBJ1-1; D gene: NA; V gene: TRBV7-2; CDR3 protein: CASRLRNTEAFF; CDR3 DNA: TGTGCCAGCAGGCTGCGGAACACTGAAGCTTTCTTT
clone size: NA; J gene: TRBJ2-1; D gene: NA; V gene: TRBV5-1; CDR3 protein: CASSLGNSYNEQFF; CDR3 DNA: TGCGCCAGCAGCTTAGGGAACTCCTACAATGAGCAGTTCTTC
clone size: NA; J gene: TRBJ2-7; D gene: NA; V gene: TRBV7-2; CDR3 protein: CASTKDSNPLYEQYF; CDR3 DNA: TGTGCCAGCACCAAGGACTCCAACCCACTCTACGAGCAGTACTTC
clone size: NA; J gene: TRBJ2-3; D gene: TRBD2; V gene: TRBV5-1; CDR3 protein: CASRRGASTDTQYF; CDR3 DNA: TGCGCCAGCAGGCGGGGGGCTAGCACAGATACGCAGTATTTT
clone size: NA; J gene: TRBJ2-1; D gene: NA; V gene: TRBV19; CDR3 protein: CASRETGPDTEQFF; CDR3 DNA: TGTGCCAGTAGAGAAACAGGGCCCGACACTGAGCAGTTCTTC
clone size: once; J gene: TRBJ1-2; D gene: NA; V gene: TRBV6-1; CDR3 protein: CASSEALLGSGYTF; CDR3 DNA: TGTGCCAGCAGTGAAGCGCTTTTGGGGAGTGGCTACACCTTC
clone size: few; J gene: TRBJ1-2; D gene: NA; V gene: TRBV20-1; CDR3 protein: CSAIRLDGYTF; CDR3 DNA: TGCAGTGCTATCCGGCTGGACGGCTACACCTTC
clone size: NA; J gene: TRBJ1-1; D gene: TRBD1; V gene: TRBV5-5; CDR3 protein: CASGSLRGLNTEAFF; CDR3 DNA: TGTGCCAGCGGTTCGCTGAGGGGGCTGAACACTGAAGCTTTCTTT
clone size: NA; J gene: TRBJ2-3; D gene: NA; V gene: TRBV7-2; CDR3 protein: CASSLSRSDTQYF; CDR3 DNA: TGTGCCAGCAGCCTTTCCAGAAGTGATACGCAGTATTTT
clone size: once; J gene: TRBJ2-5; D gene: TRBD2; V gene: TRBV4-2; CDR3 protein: CASSHGSGKQSETQYF; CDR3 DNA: TGTGCCAGCAGCCATGGTAGCGGGAAGCAATCAGAGACCCAGTACTTC
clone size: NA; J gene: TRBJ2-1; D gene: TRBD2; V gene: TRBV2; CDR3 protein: CASRALAVTYNEQFF; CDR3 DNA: TGTGCCAGCAGAGCACTAGCGGTCACCTACAATGAGCAGTTCTTC
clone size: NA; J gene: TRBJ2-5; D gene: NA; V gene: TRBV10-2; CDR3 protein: CASSLATETQYF; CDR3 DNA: TGCGCCAGCAGTCTAGCGACGGAGACCCAGTACTTC
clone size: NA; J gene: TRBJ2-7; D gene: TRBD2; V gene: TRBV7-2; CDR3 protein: CASSPGTSGQGF; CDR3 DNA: TGTGCCAGCAGCCCCGGGACTAGCGGGCAGGGCTTC
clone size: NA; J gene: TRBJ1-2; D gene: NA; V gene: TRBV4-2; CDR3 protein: CASSSQEGPWGYTF; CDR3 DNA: TGTGCCAGCAGCTCCCAAGAGGGCCCCTGGGGCTACACCTTC
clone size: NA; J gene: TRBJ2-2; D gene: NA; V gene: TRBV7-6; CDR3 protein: CASSPRTGKNTGELFF; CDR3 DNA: TGTGCCAGCAGCCCCCGGACGGGAAAGAACACCGGGGAGCTGTTTTTT
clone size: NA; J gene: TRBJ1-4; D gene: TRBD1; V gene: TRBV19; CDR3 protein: CASSQTGTGAFKEKLFF; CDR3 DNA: TGTGCCAGTAGTCAAACCGGGACAGGGGCCTTTAAGGAAAAACTGTTTTTT